The 32 T cell receptor beta chains below come from one sample, sequenced in a study of neurological immune-mediated disorders. One entry per CDR3 protein results from TCRdb running MiXCR on the 5' RACE reads. This table holds about 66,000 distinct CDR3 sequences, roughly 5.6% found once. The specimen sequenced was PBMCs. Receptors were obtained from a young woman with multiple sclerosis.

Points on this clonotype: A much larger clone differs from this one at a single base, so this may be a read error. The V gene is TRBV21-1, the J gene TRBJ1-5; TRBD1 is the table's D call and was not checked against the DNA. TRBV21-1 is a known pseudogene. The CDR3 sequence is 18 residues long. CDR3: CASSKDSRDRGLNQPQNF. CDR3 nucleotides: TGTGCCAGCAGCAAAGATTCCCGGGACAGGGGGCTCAATCAGCCCCAGAATTTT.

This clonotype was counted at least ten times. This rearrangement joins TRBV19 to TRBJ2-1, with 12 bases aligning to TRBD1. The CDR3 length is 15 residues. With 4 bases clipped from V and 5 bases from J, the junction kept 3 bases outside the gene matches. In germline, CDR1 is LNHDA, CDR2 SQIVND (reference sequence). Written as DNA, the CDR3 is TGTGCCAGTAGTAGGGACAGGGGGCTTAACAATGAGCAGTTCTTC. It translates to CASSRDRGLNNEQFF.

This clonotype was seen at least ten times. V usage is TRBV20-1 and J usage is TRBJ2-7, with D possibly called TRBD1 or TRBD2 (5 bases each). The CDR3 contains 13 residues. CDR1 and CDR2 (germline): DFQATT, SNEGSKA (reference sequence). Trimming removed 6 bases at V and 3 bases at J, with 15 bases between. CDR3 sequence (DNA): TGCAGTGCCCCCGGGGACGGCCTCTACGAGCAGTACTTC. This translates into CSAPGDGLYEQYF.

This clonotype has at least ten counts. This sequence joins TRBV6-5 and TRBJ2-2; D is uncertain. CDR1 is MNHEY and CDR2 is SVGAGI in the germline V gene. V lost 5 bases and J 3 bases, leaving 10 bases between the germline ends. This CDR3 comprises 14 residues. As DNA, the CDR3 is TGTGCCAGCAGTCCCGAAGGGCACACCGGGGAGCTGTTTTTT. Protein: CASSPEGHTGELFF.

The chain joins TRBV12-3 or TRBV12-4 to TRBJ2-7, with 11 nucleotides matching TRBD1. The CDR3 length is 14 residues. J was trimmed by 4 bases and V by 10 bases; bases with no gene match: 9. CDR3 in DNA: TGTGCCACCAAACCCGGGACAGGGGGTTACGAGCAGTACTTC. As protein: CATKPGTGGYEQYF.

This clonotype came up many times. A read error may produce the germline difference seen at one junction end. The V call is TRBV5-1, the J call TRBJ1-6; TRBD1 matches at 11 bases. The CDR3 is made up of 16 amino acids. The V gene's germline CDR1 is SGHRS and CDR2 YFSETQ. In DNA, the CDR3 is TGCGCCAGCAGCTCCTCCGGACAGGGGGCAGGATCACCCCTCAACTTT. Its protein product is CASSSSGQGAGSPLNF.

This clonotype showed up many times. The chain joins TRBV20-1 to TRBJ2-1; TRBD2 matches 10 bases. This CDR3 region has 16 residues. With V trimmed by 0 bases and J by 3 bases, 5 bases remained unmatched. Germline CDR1 DFQATT, CDR2 SNEGSKA (reference sequence). This CDR3 reads CSARDPGLADYNEQFF. CDR3 coding DNA: TGCAGTGCTAGAGACCCCGGACTAGCGGACTACAATGAGCAGTTCTTC.

This clonotype was detected many times. This chain joins TRBV28 and TRBJ2-3; 9 bases agree with TRBD1. Unmatched junction bases numbered 14, after V lost 6 bases and J lost 10 bases. Germline CDR1 MDHEN, CDR2 SYDVKM. The CDR3 length is 15 residues. CDR3 in amino acids: CASSPAGTGIGAQYF. For the CDR3, the DNA is TGTGCCAGCAGCCCTGCCGGGACAGGGATTGGGGCGCAGTATTTT.

This clonotype was counted a few times. Just one base apart from a much larger clone, this may be a read error. The chain is built from TRBV12-5 and TRBJ1-5; TRBD1 aligns across 9 bases. The CDR3 runs to 13 residues. Germline V lookup: CDR1 LGHNT, CDR2 FRNRAP. V shed 9 bases and J 6 bases; nucleotides not matched to a gene: 6. The CDR3, as DNA: TGTGCTAGCACAGGGGGCGCGGGTCAGCCCCAGCATTTT. Its translation: CASTGGAGQPQHF.

A few counts support this clonotype. The chain joins TRBV6-1 to TRBJ2-3; a possible D gene is TRBD2 (5 bases). This CDR3 has 14 amino acids. The V and J ends lost 6 bases and 2 bases respectively, with 12 bases between them. Germline values: CDR1 MNHNS, CDR2 SASEGT. CDR3 coding DNA: TGTGCCAGCAGAATAGCGCGATACACAGATACGCAGTATTTT. The encoded protein is CASRIARYTDTQYF.

The chain has TRBV10-3 and TRBJ2-5; the D gene is possibly TRBD2 (5 bases). The CDR3 runs to 14 residues. The germline gives CDR1 ENHRY, CDR2 SYGVKD. V gave up 10 bases and J gave up 0 bases, with 15 bases separating them. The CDR3 region has the DNA TGTGCCACAGCGGCCGTGCTGAACCAAGAGACCCAGTACTTC. Translation: CATAAVLNQETQYF.

This clonotype was counted ten times or more. The chain couples TRBV5-1 to TRBJ2-3; D is perhaps TRBD2 (5 bases). Germline V lookup: CDR1 SGHRS, CDR2 YFSETQ. With 4 bases removed from V and 0 bases from J, the gap between germline ends came to 15 bases. The CDR3 length is 16 residues. CDR3 coding DNA: TGCGCCAGCAGCCCCTTTAATAGAGGGAGCACAGATACGCAGTATTTT. The encoded protein is CASSPFNRGSTDTQYF.

V gene TRBV5-1 combines with J gene TRBJ2-7, with 11 bases fitting TRBD2. The V gene's germline CDR1 is SGHRS and CDR2 YFSETQ. The ends lost 1 base at V and 7 bases at J; junction bases unmatched: 1. This CDR3 has 13 residues. The CDR3 DNA reads as TGCGCCAGCAGCTTGACTAGCGGGGGTGAGCAGTACTTC. Translated: CASSLTSGGEQYF.

The table lists this clonotype with a few counts. The chain links TRBV18 to TRBJ2-7; the D gene is possibly TRBD2 (5 bases). Trimming cost V 2 bases and J 3 bases, with 11 bases left between them. Germline V gives CDR1 KGHSH, CDR2 LQKENI. The CDR3 has 14 amino acids. CDR3 protein: CASSPSLGGYEQYF. The CDR3 bases are TGTGCCAGCTCACCAAGCCTTGGAGGCTACGAGCAGTACTTC.

The rearrangement joins TRBV18 to TRBJ1-5, with D hard to call. The CDR3 runs 13 residues. The V and J ends lost 3 bases and 7 bases respectively, with 10 bases between them. In germline, CDR1 is KGHSH, CDR2 LQKENI. The DNA for the CDR3 is TGTGCCAGCTCACCGAGGGTAGGACAGCCCCAGCATTTT. Its protein is CASSPRVGQPQHF.

Comments on this clonotype: A much larger clone lies one base from this, so it may be a read error. This chain uses TRBV20-1 with TRBJ2-6; 8 nucleotides line up with TRBD1. This CDR3 is 13 amino acids long. Germline V lookup: CDR1 DFQATT, CDR2 SNEGSKA (reference sequence). The CDR3 DNA reads as TGCAGTGCTAGCCTGACAGGGGCCAAAGTCCTGACTTTC. This encodes CSASLTGAKVLTF.

This clonotype was seen repeatedly, ten times or more. V gene TRBV7-9 combines with J gene TRBJ2-1; D not certain. Trimming left V 6 bases short and J 6 bases short, with 21 bases between. The length of the CDR3 is 16 residues. From germline, CDR1 is SEHNR and CDR2 FQNEAQ (reference sequence). CDR3 sequence reads: CASSLEYTRMSNEQFF. CDR3 coding DNA: TGTGCCAGCAGTCTCGAATACACCCGGATGTCCAATGAGCAGTTCTTC.

This clonotype has just a few counts. The chain is built from TRBV5-6 and TRBJ2-2, with D hard to call. V gave up 1 base and J gave up 1 base, with 8 bases separating them. This CDR3 has 15 residues. Germline values: CDR1 SGHDT, CDR2 YYEEEE. DNA of the CDR3: TGTGCCAGCAGCTTGCCCGTAGGGAACACCGGGGAGCTGTTTTTT. Its translation: CASSLPVGNTGELFF.

This clonotype came up many times. This CDR3 is CSAPRLESTDTQYF. The CDR3 DNA is TGCAGTGCTCCCCGACTAGAAAGCACAGATACGCAGTATTTT. The V gene is TRBV20-1, the J gene TRBJ2-3, with a tentative D call TRBD2 (6 bases). Trimming shortened V by 5 bases and J by 0 bases, and 12 bases separated the two germline ends. This CDR3 is 14 amino acids long. Germline CDR1 and CDR2: DFQATT and SNEGSKA (reference sequence).

In this sample, this clonotype turned up many times. This chain connects TRBV9 to TRBJ2-7; 8 bases line up with TRBD2. The V and J ends lost 2 bases and 3 bases, in that order; junction bases with no gene match: 10. The CDR3 extends over 16 amino acids. Germline CDR1 and CDR2: SGDLS and YYNGEE. CDR3: CASSVEAGAEDYEQYF. CDR3 DNA: TGTGCCAGCAGCGTGGAAGCGGGGGCCGAGGACTACGAGCAGTACTTC.

This clonotype was detected ten times or more. This sequence joins TRBV6-6 and TRBJ2-1, with a tentative D call TRBD2 (5 bases). V lost 2 bases and J lost 10, with 18 bases in between. Germline-derived CDR1 and CDR2 are MNHNY and SVGAGI (reference sequence). This CDR3 has 15 amino acids. CDR3 in DNA: TGTGCCAGCAGTTACGGGGTCGGCTCTGGAGGAGAGCAGTTCTTC. Translation gives CASSYGVGSGGEQFF.

Only a few counts were recorded for this clonotype. The chain employs TRBV20-1 and TRBJ1-4; the D gene is possibly TRBD1 (6 bases). The CDR3 totals 14 residues. V lost 1 base, J lost 5 bases, and 11 bases lay in between. Germline CDR1 reads DFQATT; CDR2 reads SNEGSKA (reference sequence). CDR3 nucleotide sequence: TGCAGTGCTAGAGCTGTTACAGGGAATGAAAAACTGTTTTTT. Translated, it gives CSARAVTGNEKLFF.

This clonotype has a count of ten or more. J is TRBJ2-2 and V is TRBV29-1; no clear D gene. Germline lookup yields CDR1 SQVTM and CDR2 ANQGSEA. The CDR3 has 13 residues. Trimming stripped 3 bases from V and 1 base from J, with 6 bases between. CDR3 bases: TGCAGCGTTGACGGGCAGAACACCGGGGAGCTGTTTTTT. Its translation: CSVDGQNTGELFF.

This chain joins TRBV2 and TRBJ2-7; D call uncertain. This CDR3 contains 14 residues. CDR1 is SNHLY and CDR2 is FYNNEI in the germline V gene. Trimming shortened V by 10 bases and J by 3 bases, and 19 bases separated the two germline ends. CDR3 loop: CAIKPLGKSYEQYF. As DNA, the CDR3 is TGTGCCATCAAACCACTGGGAAAGAGCTACGAGCAGTACTTC.

This clonotype was recorded many times. The chain uses TRBV12-3 or TRBV12-4 and TRBJ2-7, with D uncertain. This CDR3 spans 13 amino acids. Trimming removed 6 bases from V and 4 bases from J, with 13 bases in between. CDR3 sequence: CASRRKPQYEQYF. The CDR3 nucleotides read TGTGCCAGCAGGCGGAAACCTCAATACGAGCAGTACTTC.

For this clonotype: A read error is possible here, since a much larger clone lies one base away. The chain recombines TRBV15 with TRBJ1-2; D is undetermined. CDR1 LNHNV and CDR2 YYDKDF come from the germline V gene (reference sequence). The CDR3 runs to 13 residues. V was trimmed by 2 bases and J by 4 bases, leaving 8 bases between them. CDR3 residues: CATSRKVGYGYTF. CDR3 nucleotide sequence: TGTGCCACCAGCAGAAAGGTTGGCTATGGCTACACCTTC. The full variable domain, completed using reference TRBV15 and TRBJ1-2, is DAMVIQNPRYQVTQFGKPVTLSCSQTLNHNVMYWYQQKSSQAPKLLFHYYDKDFNNEADTPDNFQSRRPNTSFCFLDIRSPGLGDTAMYLCATSRKVGYGYTFGSGTRLTVV.

The sample holds many counts of this clonotype. This chain links TRBV6-5 with TRBJ1-1, with no clear D. The V and J ends lost 1 base and 1 base respectively, with 4 bases between them. This CDR3 is built from 13 residues. CDR1 MNHEY and CDR2 SVGAGI come from the germline V gene. CDR3 in DNA: TGTGCCAGCAGTTACTGGGGGAACACTGAAGCTTTCTTT. Translation: CASSYWGNTEAFF.

This chain joins TRBV20-1 and TRBJ1-2, with unresolved D. The V gene's germline CDR1 is DFQATT and CDR2 SNEGSKA (reference sequence). CDR3 length: 14 amino acids. Trimming cost V 1 base and J 8 bases, with 17 bases left between them. The CDR3 DNA reads TGCAGTGCTAGAGCGTTCGGGCCTATGGGGGGCTACACCTTC. As protein: CSARAFGPMGGYTF.

This clonotype was counted ten times or more. CDR3 DNA: TGCAGTGCTACAACCCGGAGAACCGCGAACACCGGGGAGCTGTTTTTT. This gives the protein CSATTRRTANTGELFF. The rearrangement uses TRBV20-1 and TRBJ2-2; no reliable D call. This CDR3 spans 16 amino acids. In germline, CDR1 is DFQATT, CDR2 SNEGSKA (reference sequence). Between the trimmed V and J ends, which lost 4 bases and 0 bases, there was a span of 15 bases.

The chain carries TRBV6-2 or TRBV6-3 and TRBJ2-2, with D possibly TRBD1 on 5 matching bases. The CDR3 has 13 amino acids. The germline V gene encodes CDR1 MNHEY and CDR2 SVGEGT. V dropped 4 bases and J dropped 4 bases, with 7 bases sitting between them. The CDR3 loop is CASSSRATGELFF. CDR3 sequence (DNA): TGTGCCAGCAGTTCCAGGGCCACCGGGGAGCTGTTTTTT.

This clonotype is medium-sized within its sample. This chain uses TRBV7-9 with TRBJ2-3; 11 bases align to TRBD2. Germline trimming cut 8 bases from V and 4 bases from J; bases unmatched to any gene: 8. Germline loops: CDR1 SEHNR, CDR2 FQNEAQ (reference sequence). The CDR3 extends over 15 amino acids. In nucleotides, the CDR3 is TGTGCCAGCGGCCGTAGCGGGGGGGCCGCAGATACGCAGTATTTT. This gives the protein CASGRSGGAADTQYF.

This clonotype was seen at least ten times. This chain links TRBV2 with TRBJ2-2, with D perhaps matching TRBD2 (5 bases). Trimming pared 8 bases from V and 0 bases from J, leaving 10 bases between. Germline V gene sequence: CDR1 SNHLY, CDR2 FYNNEI. The CDR3 is 14 residues long. CDR3 DNA sequence: TGTGCCAGCCTTAGCGATTCGAACACCGGGGAGCTGTTTTTT. Translating gives CASLSDSNTGELFF.